The T cell receptor beta chain under discussion was sequenced for a study of CD8+CD57+ T cells in acquired aplastic anemia. Study-wide results and caveats: It was found that some 30 CD8+ CDR3 sequences were shared between patients and controls.

In the case of this clonotype: Antigen specificity is unknown.

The sequenced patients had an expansion of CD8+CD57+ cells seen by flow cytometry. Per germline, CDR1 SGHTA and CDR2 FQGNSA. The CDR3 consists of 20 residues. V was cut by 1 base and J by 0 bases, with 24 bases left in between. TCR beta VDJ combinations and CDR3 sequences were profiled from genomic DNA. TCRdb redid the calling of the reads with MiXCR, one entry per CDR3 protein. The sample includes approximately 220,000 distinct CDR3 sequences, approximately 51% of them seen just once. This chain links TRBV7-2 with TRBJ1-1; no firm D call. The sequenced material came from sorted CD4+, CD8+, or CD8+CD57+ T cells (not recorded which) from PBMCs. This clonotype originated in a human donor with aplastic anemia. The DNA for the CDR3 is TGTGCCAGCAGCTTAGATTGGGTCCAAGCCAGGCCTTCAATGAACACTGAAGCTTTCTTT. Its translation is CASSLDWVQARPSMNTEAFF.